A single sample gave rise to the 12 T cell receptor delta chains below, sequenced in a study of γδ T cells in repeated Plasmodium falciparum infection (dated by TCRdb to 2020 to 2022). Library prep was done by multiplex PCR. TCRdb shows the sequencer as Illumina MiSeq. With CATT, TCRdb called clones again from the public reads; duplicate DNA rows were later joined. This sample is represented by roughly 93,000 delta-chain clones; over 0.9% of them were singletons. 9.6% of the sample rests with the top ten. For bulk TCR repertoire analysis, Vgamma9/Vdelta2+ and Vdelta2-negative gammadelta T cell populations were flow-sorted out of peripheral blood mononuclear cells. The sequencing input was gamma-delta T cells from blood. The receptor source for this set is a pool of human donors (malaria-infected and uninfected, not separated).

A note on this clone: The protein held in TCRdb is that of a much larger clone and does not match this DNA's translation at residue 13, likely because of a read error; the protein shown is translated from the DNA. The chain links TRDV1 to TRDJ1; D remains unclear. Looked up from germline, CDR1 is TSWWSYY and CDR2 is QGS. The CDR3 totals 16 residues. The CDR3 loop is CALLTATRSSADNLIF. Written as DNA, the CDR3 is TGTGCTCTTCTGACCGCAACAAGGAGTTCGGCCGATAACCTCATCTTT.

In its sample, this clone was seen a few times. TCRdb records a much larger clone's protein for this DNA, with a difference at residue 4 that likely arises from a read error; the protein given is the translation of the DNA. V is TRDV2 and J is TRDJ3, with 12 bases fitting TRDD3. TCRdb lists no J gene, so it was determined here by aligning the DNA to germline. Germline V gives CDR1 GEAIGNYY, CDR2 EKD. There are 20 residues in the CDR3. CDR3 nucleotide sequence: TGTGCCTGTGGCACCGTACTGGGGGATACACGGTCCTGGGACACCCGACAGATGTTTTTC. As protein: CACGTVLGDTRSWDTRQMFF.

A remark on this clone: A read error likely explains why the TCRdb protein, taken from a much larger clone, differs from this DNA's translation at residue 12; the protein shown is translated from the DNA. The CDR3 nucleotides read TGTGCTCTTGGGGAACTAGCGTATACCAGGGGACCCTGGGACACCCGACAGATGTTTTTC. Translated, it gives CALGELAYTRGPWDTRQMFF. The chain carries TRDV1 and TRDJ3; D is possibly TRDD3 (5 bases). TCRdb lists no J gene, so it was determined here by aligning the DNA to germline. The CDR3 has 20 amino acids. Germline assignment: CDR1 TSWWSYY and CDR2 QGS. Trimming took 0 bases from V and 2 from J, leaving 17 bases between them.

In this sample, this clone turned up a few times. A far bigger clonotype differs at one base, so this is likely a read error. Other DNA sequences in this sample translate to the same CDR3. V is TRDV1 and J is TRDJ1; 10 bases fit TRDD3. The J gene, not given by TCRdb, was assigned here from a germline match of the nucleotide sequence. Germline assignment: CDR1 TSWWSYY and CDR2 QGS. The CDR3 is 22 amino acids. The CDR3 reads CALGLLPIRYWGMIGYTDKLIF. The CDR3, as DNA: TGTGCACTTGGCCTACTTCCTATTCGATACTGGGGGATGATAGGTTACACCGATAAACTCATCTTT.

This clone was picked up many times. The V call is TRDV1, the J call TRDJ1; 7 bases map to TRDD3. Trimming removed 4 bases from V and 1 base from J; junction bases left unmatched: 24. CDR1 and CDR2 from the germline V gene are TSWWSYY and QGS. The CDR3 is 21 amino acids. The CDR3, as DNA: TGTGCTCTTGGGGTCCGTGATTCCACCCTCGGATACGCACACCCCACCGATAAACTCATCTTT. Protein sequence: CALGVRDSTLGYAHPTDKLIF.

On this clone itself: A far larger clone differs by one base, so this is likely a read error. The sample holds other DNA sequences that translate to the same CDR3. The CDR3 is CALGEKIIGILTFTDKLIF. The CDR3 nucleotides are TGTGCTCTTGGGGAAAAAATTATTGGGATACTAACTTTCACCGATAAACTCATCTTT. The rearrangement links TRDV1 to TRDJ1; the match to TRDD3 covers 7 bases. TCRdb does not report a J gene; here it was assigned by matching the DNA to germline references. Germline assignment: CDR1 TSWWSYY and CDR2 QGS. This CDR3 is 19 amino acids long. Trimming took 2 bases from V and 1 from J; bases not matched to a gene: 16.

Only a few counts were recorded for this clone. The mismatch at residue 16 between this DNA's translation and the TCRdb protein of a much larger clone likely reflects a read error; the protein shown is translated from the DNA. No J gene call was made, and the V gene is TRDV2; the table calls TRDD3, which could not be checked here. The CDR3 runs to 17 residues. Looked up from germline, CDR1 is GEAIGNYY and CDR2 is EKD. The CDR3 DNA is TGTGCCTGTGACGCCTTACTGGGGGACACGTACACCGATAAACTCACCTTT. Protein: CACDALLGDTYTDKLTF.

Only a few counts were recorded for this clone. This likely stems from a read error, as it lies one base from a far larger clone. This sample also contains other DNA sequences that code for the same CDR3. The V and J genes are TRDV1 and TRDJ1; TRDD3 matches 8 bases. TCRdb offers no J gene call, so here the DNA was matched to germline to obtain one. CDR3 length equals 25 residues. Germline CDR1 and CDR2: TSWWSYY and QGS. CDR3 DNA: TGTGCTCTGGGGGACCTACGGCCTTCCCGAACCTACTGGGGGTCTCCCCGCGTGAACACCGATAAACTCATCTTT. Its protein product is CALGDLRPSRTYWGSPRVNTDKLIF.

Points on this clone: A read error likely explains why the TCRdb protein, taken from a much larger clone, differs from this DNA's translation at residue 14; the protein shown is translated from the DNA. The rearrangement joins TRDV1 to TRDJ1, with 8 bases aligning to TRDD3. This CDR3 comprises 18 residues. The germline V gene encodes CDR1 TSWWSYY and CDR2 QGS. CDR3 loop: CALGTRPWGTHETAKLIF. For the CDR3, the DNA is TGTGCTCTTGGGACCAGACCCTGGGGGACCCACGAGACCGCTAAACTCATCTTT.

Worth noting for this clone: The translation of this DNA and the TCRdb protein of a much larger clone differ at residue 13, probably owing to a read error; the protein shown here is translated from the DNA. The chain joins TRDV1 to TRDJ1; 12 bases match TRDD3. Here the J gene was assigned by germline matching of the DNA, as TCRdb has none. V gave up 0 bases and J gave up 0 bases; unmatched junction bases: 26. Germline values: CDR1 TSWWSYY, CDR2 QGS. CDR3 size: 25 residues. The DNA for the CDR3 is TGTGCTCTTGGGGAACTGAAAGGCCCTAATAGTCCTGGCTGGGGGATACGCTGTCACACCGATAAACTCATCTTT. Its translation: CALGELKGPNSPGWGIRCHTDKLIF.

Note on this clone: With only one base between it and a far larger clone, this is likely a read error. The sample carries other DNA sequences with the same CDR3. The V call is TRDV1, the J call TRDJ1, with 9 bases aligning to TRDD2. V lost 1 base to trimming and J lost 0 bases; unmatched junction nucleotides: 24. The CDR3 is 23 amino acids. Germline assignment: CDR1 TSWWSYY and CDR2 QGS. The CDR3 sequence: CALGEPAFLRQLGGTYYTDKLIF. DNA for the CDR3: TGTGCTCTTGGGGAACCCGCCTTCCTACGCCAGCTGGGGGGGACATACTACACCGATAAACTCATCTTT.

Only a few counts were recorded for this clone. This probably arose from a read error, given a far larger clone one base away. Other DNA sequences within the sample encode an identical CDR3. This chain joins TRDV3 and TRDJ1, with 11 bases fitting TRDD3. The CDR3 covers 14 residues. CDR1 and CDR2 from the germline V gene are TVYSNPD and GDNSRS (reference sequence). J was trimmed by 4 bases and V by 0 bases; bases with no gene match: 4. The CDR3 reads CAFSITGGYDKLIF. The CDR3 nucleotides read TGTGCCTTTAGCATCACTGGGGGATACGATAAACTCATCTTT.